This TCR beta chain emerged from a study of OX40 agonist ivuxolimab in advanced cancers. Study-wide background: The patients got ivuxolimab, which is an agonistic anti-OX40 (CD134) antibody. Patients enrolled in dose escalation were diagnosed with hepatocellular carcinoma, melanoma, renal cell or head and neck cancer. Three patients, one with hepatocellular carcinoma and two with cutaneous melanoma, responded partially.

The germline CDR1 and CDR2 sequences are SGDLS and YYNGEE. The CDR3 runs 15 residues. J lost 4 bases, V lost 3 bases, and 7 bases had no gene match. Libraries were prepared by immunoSEQ multiplex PCR; TCRdb keeps only in-frame clonotypes and omits some of them. The sample contains roughly 50,000 clones, approximately 90% of which appear only once. The sample here was CD4+ or CD8+ T cells sorted from blood, taken in a trial of the OX40 agonist ivuxolimab. The chain couples TRBV9 to TRBJ1-3; 7 positions agree with TRBD1. This TCR was sampled from an adult with an advanced solid tumor such as melanoma, head and neck, liver or kidney cancer. The CDR3 coding sequence is TGTGCCAGCAGCGCCATGACAGGGAGGGGAAACACCATATATTTT. Residues: CASSAMTGRGNTIYF.